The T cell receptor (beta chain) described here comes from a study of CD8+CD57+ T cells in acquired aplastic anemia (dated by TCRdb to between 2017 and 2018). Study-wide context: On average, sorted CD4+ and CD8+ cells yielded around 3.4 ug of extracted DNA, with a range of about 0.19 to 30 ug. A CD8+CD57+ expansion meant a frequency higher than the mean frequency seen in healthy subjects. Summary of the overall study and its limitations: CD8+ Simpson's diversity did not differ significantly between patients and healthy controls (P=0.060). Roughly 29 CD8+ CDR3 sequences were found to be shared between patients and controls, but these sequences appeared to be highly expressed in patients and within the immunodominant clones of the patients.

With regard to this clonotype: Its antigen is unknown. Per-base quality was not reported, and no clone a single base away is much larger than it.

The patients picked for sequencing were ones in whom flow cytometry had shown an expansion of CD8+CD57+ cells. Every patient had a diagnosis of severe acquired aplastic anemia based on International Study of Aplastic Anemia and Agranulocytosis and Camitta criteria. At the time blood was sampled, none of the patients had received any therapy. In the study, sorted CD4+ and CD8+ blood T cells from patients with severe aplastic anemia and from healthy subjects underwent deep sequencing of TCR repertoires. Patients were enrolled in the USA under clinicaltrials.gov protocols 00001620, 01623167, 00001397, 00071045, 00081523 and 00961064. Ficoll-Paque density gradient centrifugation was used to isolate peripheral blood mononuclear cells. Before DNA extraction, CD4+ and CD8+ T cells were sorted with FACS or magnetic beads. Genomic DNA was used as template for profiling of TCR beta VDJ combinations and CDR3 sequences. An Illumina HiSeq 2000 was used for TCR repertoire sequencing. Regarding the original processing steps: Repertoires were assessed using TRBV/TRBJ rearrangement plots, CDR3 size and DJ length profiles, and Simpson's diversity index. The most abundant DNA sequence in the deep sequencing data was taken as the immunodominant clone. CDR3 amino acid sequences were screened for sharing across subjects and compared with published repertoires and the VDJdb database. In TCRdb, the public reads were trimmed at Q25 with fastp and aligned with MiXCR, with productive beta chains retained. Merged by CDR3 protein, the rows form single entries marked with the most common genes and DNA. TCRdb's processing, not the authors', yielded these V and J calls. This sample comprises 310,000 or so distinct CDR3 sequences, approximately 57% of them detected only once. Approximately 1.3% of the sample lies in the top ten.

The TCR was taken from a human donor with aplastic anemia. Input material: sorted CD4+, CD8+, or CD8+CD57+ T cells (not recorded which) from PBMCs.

This receptor carries the CDR3 CTSSISGRIEQYF. Here is the DNA: TGTACCAGCAGCATTAGCGGGAGGATTGAGCAGTACTTC. The V gene is TRBV7-2 and the J gene is TRBJ2-7; TRBD2 fits 10 bases in the junction. For CDR1 and CDR2, the germline V gene lists SGHTA and FQGNSA. V loses 5 bases at its end and J loses 7 bases; junction bases beyond the gene matches: 5. From the cysteine through the phenylalanine, the CDR3 covers 13 amino acids. Only CDR3 DNA is held: 39 bases, read in frame from base 1.